Below are 28 T cell receptor beta chains sequenced from a single sample in a study of beta chain features in type 1 diabetes. The study's findings and limits: Moderately but significantly shorter TCRB CDR3s were found in Type 1 diabetes patients in all four CD4+ subsets.

These receptors have no known antigen. TCRB transcripts that were expressed got sequenced, as all of the isolated RNA had been reverse transcribed. Clones were read by immunoSEQ multiplex PCR, and TCRdb kept only the in-frame ones, dropping some. The sample lists hundreds of thousands of clones; roughly 13% were seen once. Specimen: naive CD4+ T cells from blood. The source is a woman aged 18 to 35 with type 1 diabetes.

This clone was seen a handful of times. The chain has TRBV10-3 and TRBJ1-1; D ambiguous. The CDR3 length is 13 residues. Germline-derived CDR1 and CDR2 are ENHRY and SYGVKD. This CDR3 is CAVSSYLVEGAFF. Here the CDR3 DNA reads TGTGCTGTCTCCAGTTACCTCGTCGAGGGAGCTTTCTTT.

CDR3 DNA: TGTGCCAGCAGCACTAGCGGATCCTACAATGAGCAGTTCTTC. Translation: CASSTSGSYNEQFF. This rearrangement joins TRBV9 to TRBJ2-1, with 8 bases aligning to TRBD2. The CDR3 extends over 14 amino acids. J lost 1 base, V lost 4 bases, and 1 base had no gene match. The germline V gene encodes CDR1 SGDLS and CDR2 YYNGEE.

The chain carries TRBV18 and TRBJ2-1; the D gene is possibly TRBD2 (6 bases). Trimming left V 5 bases short and J 5 bases short, with 16 bases between. The CDR3 contains 15 residues. Germline V lookup: CDR1 KGHSH, CDR2 LQKENI. As DNA, the CDR3 is TGTGCCAGCTCAAGGAGGGCGGACCGTCACAATGAGCAGTTCTTC. This sequence encodes CASSRRADRHNEQFF.

In its sample, this clone was seen a few times. The gene calls are TRBV29-1 and TRBJ1-1; no clear D gene. From germline, CDR1 is SQVTM and CDR2 ANQGSEA. This CDR3 has 17 amino acids. Between the trimmed V and J ends, which lost 4 bases and 1 base, there was a span of 22 bases. CDR3 nucleotides: TGCAGCGTTGTAGTTGCGGGCACATGGGGATCGAACACTGAAGCTTTCTTT. It specifies CSVVVAGTWGSNTEAFF.

V is TRBV2 and J is TRBJ1-1; weak D call: TRBD1 (5 bases). Germline assignment: CDR1 SNHLY and CDR2 FYNNEI. V lost 7 bases, J lost 3 bases, and 9 bases lay in between. The CDR3 has 12 residues. The CDR3 DNA sequence: TGTGCCAGCATTCGGGGGGACACTGAAGCTTTCTTT. This translates into CASIRGDTEAFF.

Remarks on this clone: Other nucleotide sequences in the sample specify the same CDR3. J is TRBJ2-7 and V is TRBV7-2, with D possibly being TRBD2 (6 bases). CDR3 length equals 14 residues. CDR1 and CDR2 from the germline V gene are SGHTA and FQGNSA. With 5 bases removed from V and 0 bases from J, the gap between germline ends came to 11 bases. CDR3 amino acids: CASSRGLSSYEQYF. The CDR3 DNA reads as TGTGCCAGCAGCCGGGGACTGAGCTCCTACGAGCAGTACTTC.

The V and J genes are TRBV6-6 and TRBJ1-4; D not resolved. The CDR3 loop spans 12 amino acids. The germline V gene has CDR1 MNHNY and CDR2 SVGAGI (reference sequence). V gave up 2 bases and J gave up 13 bases, with 11 bases separating them. The CDR3 nucleotides read TGTGCCAGCAGTTACCCTACTCGGGGACTGTTTTTT. It translates to CASSYPTRGLFF.

This clone occurred a few times. The CDR3 loop is CSVEGGYEQYF. CDR3 coding DNA: TGCAGCGTTGAAGGAGGATACGAGCAGTACTTC. The J gene is TRBJ2-7, the V gene TRBV29-1; D is undetermined. The CDR3 has 11 amino acids. The V and J ends lost 1 base and 4 bases respectively, with 5 bases between them. In germline, CDR1 is SQVTM, CDR2 ANQGSEA.

The chain links TRBV30 to TRBJ2-7; 7 bases match TRBD1. V trimming: 3 bases; J trimming: 3 bases; junction bases outside the gene matches: 11. Germline V CDR1 and CDR2: GTSNPN, SVGIG (reference sequence). The CDR3 is made up of 15 amino acids. The CDR3 coding sequence is TGTGCCTGGAGCGCCAAGGGGGCCCAAAGCTACGAGCAGTACTTC. This encodes CAWSAKGAQSYEQYF. Based on the CDR3 plus reference TRBV30 and TRBJ2-7, the full variable domain is SQTIHQWPATLVQPVGSPLSLECTVEGTSNPNLYWYRQAAGRGLQLLFYSVGIGQISSEVPQNLSASRPQDRQFILSSKKLLLSDSGFYLCAWSAKGAQSYEQYFGPGTRLTVT.

This chain joins TRBV5-6 and TRBJ2-1; TRBD2 aligns across 8 bases. Germline CDR1 SGHDT, CDR2 YYEEEE. Unmatched junction bases numbered 14, after V lost 2 bases and J lost 10 bases. The CDR3 loop spans 16 amino acids. The CDR3 coding sequence is TGTGCCAGCAGCTTATACGGGGACGCGGCTAGCGGGGAGCAGTTCTTC. Its translation is CASSLYGDAASGEQFF.

This clone appeared a few times. This chain joins TRBV5-4 and TRBJ2-7; 9 bases line up with TRBD2. The CDR3 has 16 residues. The germline gives CDR1 SGHNT, CDR2 YYREEE (reference sequence). The ends lost 2 bases at V and 3 bases at J; junction bases unmatched: 9. As DNA, the CDR3 is TGTGCCAGCAGCTTTGGTCTAGGGACTAGCTACTACGAGCAGTACTTC. Its translation: CASSFGLGTSYYEQYF.

This rearrangement joins TRBV7-9 to TRBJ1-6; D is undetermined. The CDR3 runs to 16 residues. V lost 5 bases, J lost 7 bases, and 18 bases lay in between. CDR1 SEHNR and CDR2 FQNEAQ come from the germline V gene (reference sequence). As DNA, the CDR3 is TGTGCCAGCAGCAACGGGGAAGGTCCCTTAAATTCACCCCTCCACTTT. Translated, it gives CASSNGEGPLNSPLHF.

CDR3 coding DNA: TGTGCCAGCAGTCCCGGCGGGCTAGCGGGATCCTACGAGCAGTACTTC. Translated, it gives CASSPGGLAGSYEQYF. The V call is TRBV7-2, the J call TRBJ2-7; 9 nucleotides match TRBD2. V dropped 6 bases and J dropped 1; count of bases not matched to a gene: 10. The CDR3 contains 16 residues. Germline loops: CDR1 SGHTA, CDR2 FQGNSA.

The J gene is TRBJ2-1, the V gene TRBV4-1, with TRBD2 identical over 7 bases. Germline lookup yields CDR1 MGHRA and CDR2 YSYEKL. The CDR3 has 17 residues. V gave up 4 bases and J gave up 0 bases; unmatched junction bases: 9. The CDR3, as DNA: TGCGCCAGCAGCCTCCCCCAACTAGCGATCTCCTACAATGAGCAGTTCTTC. It encodes CASSLPQLAISYNEQFF.

In this sample, this clone turned up a few times. The V call is TRBV5-1, the J call TRBJ2-5; D is possibly TRBD2 (5 bases). Trimming shortened V by 3 bases and J by 1 base, and 10 bases separated the two germline ends. The V gene's germline CDR1 is SGHRS and CDR2 YFSETQ. The CDR3 has 14 amino acids. The CDR3, as DNA: TGCGCCAGCAGCTCGACGGACTTCCAAGAGACCCAGTACTTC. It codes for CASSSTDFQETQYF. The complete variable domain, with remaining parts taken from reference TRBV5-1 and TRBJ2-5, reads KAGVTQTPRYLIKTRGQQVTLSCSPISGHRSVSWYQQTPGQGLQFLFEYFSETQRNKGNFPGRFSGRQFSNSRSEMNVSTLELGDSALYLCASSSTDFQETQYFGPGTRLLVL.

This clone was seen a handful of times. The V call is TRBV30, the J call TRBJ1-1; no clear D gene. The V gene lost 1 base and the J gene lost 11 bases, with 20 bases spanning the gap. CDR1 is GTSNPN, CDR2 SVGIG, per germline (reference sequence). CDR3 size: 14 residues. CDR3: CAWSDIGGVRAAFF. CDR3 DNA sequence: TGTGCCTGGAGTGACATAGGCGGGGTAAGGGCGGCTTTCTTT.

The chain employs TRBV5-1 and TRBJ1-6; 9 bases are shared with TRBD1. The CDR3 is made up of 15 amino acids. CDR1 SGHRS and CDR2 YFSETQ come from the germline V gene. The V and J ends lost 0 bases and 7 bases, in that order; junction bases with no gene match: 2. The CDR3: CASSLEGTGNSPLHF. The CDR3 DNA follows: TGCGCCAGCAGCTTGGAAGGGACAGGGAATTCACCCCTCCACTTT.

This clone has only a few counts. The chain couples TRBV29-1 to TRBJ2-7; TRBD1 agrees at 7 bases. This CDR3 is built from 12 residues. Germline CDR1 SQVTM, CDR2 ANQGSEA. V was pared by 4 bases and J by 4 bases, with 4 bases of the junction left unmatched. CDR3 DNA sequence: TGCAGCGTTGCCCACAGGGGATACGAGCAGTACTTC. This translates into CSVAHRGYEQYF.

The rearrangement uses TRBV11-2 and TRBJ1-3, with D uncertain. V lost 4 bases and J 2 bases, leaving 6 bases between the germline ends. CDR1 SGHAT and CDR2 FQNNGV come from the germline V gene. The CDR3 totals 13 residues. The CDR3 DNA sequence: TGTGCCAGCAGCTCCGTAGCTGGAAACACCATATATTTT. Translation: CASSSVAGNTIYF.

This chain uses TRBV29-1 with TRBJ1-1, with TRBD1 as a possible D gene (5 bases). The length of the CDR3 is 14 residues. CDR1 SQVTM and CDR2 ANQGSEA come from the germline V gene. Trimming left V 4 bases short and J 0 bases short, with 12 bases between. The CDR3 region has the DNA TGCAGCGTTGCGGAGGGGACTGTGAACACTGAAGCTTTCTTT. Amino acid sequence: CSVAEGTVNTEAFF. Full variable domain (outside the CDR3, taken from reference TRBV29-1 and TRBJ1-1): SAVISQKPSRDICQRGTSLTIQCQVDSQVTMMFWYRQQPGQSLTLIATANQGSEATYESGFVIDKFPISRPNLTFSTLTVSNMSPEDSSIYLCSVAEGTVNTEAFFGQGTRLTVV.

This clone showed up just a few times. The rearrangement joins TRBV11-2 to TRBJ2-5; D remains unclear. The last part of the DNA fits TRBJ2-7 better; the J call may be wrong. Germline lookup yields CDR1 SGHAT and CDR2 FQNNGV. The CDR3 sequence is 13 residues long. The CDR3: CASSWLQVYEQYF. The CDR3 nucleotides are TGTGCCAGCAGCTGGCTTCAGGTCTACGAGCAGTACTTC.

This clone was picked up a small number of times. The gene calls are TRBV18 and TRBJ1-2; D is possibly TRBD1 (5 bases). Germline V CDR1 and CDR2: KGHSH, LQKENI. Trimming shortened V by 6 bases and J by 4 bases, and 12 bases separated the two germline ends. The CDR3 is 13 residues long. The CDR3 region is CASSAREVYGYTF. CDR3 DNA sequence: TGTGCCAGCTCGGCCAGGGAGGTCTATGGCTACACCTTC.

This clone has a handful of counts. The chain has TRBV4-2 and TRBJ2-1, with TRBD2 matching 10 bases. V lost 8 bases to trimming and J lost 5 bases; unmatched junction nucleotides: 9. The CDR3 is 15 amino acids. Germline-derived CDR1 and CDR2 are LGHNA and YNFKEQ. CDR3 sequence: CASGSAGGPDNEQFF. The CDR3, as DNA: TGTGCCAGCGGATCAGCGGGAGGGCCGGACAATGAGCAGTTCTTC.

The V call is TRBV6-5, the J call TRBJ2-1; tentative D call: TRBD2 (6 bases). Trimming took off 6 bases at V and 7 bases at J, with 13 bases between the two ends. Germline loops: CDR1 MNHEY, CDR2 SVGAGI. CDR3 length equals 13 residues. The CDR3 bases are TGTGCCAGCAGCCGGACTACCGTGAATGAGCAGTTCTTC. Protein: CASSRTTVNEQFF.

The J gene is TRBJ2-7, the V gene TRBV7-2, with 9 bases fitting TRBD1. After removal of 5 bases from V and 3 bases from J, the junction contained 5 bases not matched to a gene. Germline V gene data show CDR1 as SGHTA and CDR2 as FQGNSA. The CDR3 loop spans 14 amino acids. The CDR3 DNA reads as TGTGCCAGCAGCCGACAGGGGGTGATCTACGAGCAGTACTTC. Translation: CASSRQGVIYEQYF.

V gene TRBV5-1 combines with J gene TRBJ2-5; 8 bases match TRBD1. The CDR3 covers 15 residues. The germline V gene encodes CDR1 SGHRS and CDR2 YFSETQ. V gave up 4 bases and J gave up 4 bases; unmatched junction bases: 9. The chain's CDR3 is CASSTGTGHGETQYF. CDR3 DNA: TGCGCCAGCAGCACCGGGACAGGCCATGGAGAGACCCAGTACTTC. The full variable domain, in which reference TRBV5-1 and TRBJ2-5 provide the parts outside the CDR3, is KAGVTQTPRYLIKTRGQQVTLSCSPISGHRSVSWYQQTPGQGLQFLFEYFSETQRNKGNFPGRFSGRQFSNSRSEMNVSTLELGDSALYLCASSTGTGHGETQYFGPGTRLLVL.

This clone came up a few times. The genes are TRBV2 and TRBJ1-1, with D tentatively TRBD1 (5 bases). Trimming cost V 6 bases and J 4 bases, with 15 bases left between them. Germline V CDR1 and CDR2: SNHLY, FYNNEI. The CDR3 totals 14 residues. CDR3 in amino acids: CASRPRAGGTEAFF. DNA for the CDR3: TGTGCCAGCAGGCCCCGGGCCGGGGGCACTGAAGCTTTCTTT.

The gene calls are TRBV5-1 and TRBJ1-2; 11 bases line up with TRBD1. After removal of 4 bases from V and 5 bases from J, the junction contained 4 bases not matched to a gene. The CDR3 is 14 amino acids. Germline CDR1 SGHRS, CDR2 YFSETQ. In DNA, the CDR3 is TGCGCCAGCAGCGGGACAGGGGGTCGGTATGGCTACACCTTC. Translation gives CASSGTGGRYGYTF.